The clone carrying this T cell receptor beta chain showed up many times. Antigen: not known. In patients aged 18 to 65, hyperthyroidism was newly diagnosed, with duration under 2 months. Diagnoses rested on clinical symptoms, serum thyroxine and TRAb, thyroid ultrasound and orbital computed tomography. The data were obtained in a study of T cells in Graves' hyperthyroidism and ophthalmopathy. General observations from the study: Blood also held most thyroid clonotypes expanded beyond 0.001. The model made its ophthalmopathy prediction, and onset followed a median about 5.9 months later.

Amplification yielded TCR beta CDR3 regions, with RNA transcripts as the source. The primer set for the first-round RT-PCR of the TCR CDR3 was HTBI. MiXCR was run by TCRdb on the multiplex PCR reads, yielding one entry per CDR3 protein. This sample yields 600,000 to 900,000 distinct CDR3 sequences, of which about a sixth are seen a single time; approximately 8.4% belongs to the top ten. V shed 3 bases, J shed 4 bases, and the junction held 3 bases outside the gene matches. Germline V gene sequence: CDR1 GTSNPN, CDR2 SVGIG (reference sequence). This CDR3 comprises 13 residues. The receptor was isolated from a man between 18 and 35 years old with Graves' hyperthyroidism. Sequencing input: blood. The chain carries TRBV30 and TRBJ2-1; 7 nucleotides align to TRBD2. The CDR3 sequence is CAWSGRRYNEQFF. CDR3 bases: TGTGCCTGGAGCGGGAGGAGGTACAATGAGCAGTTCTTC.